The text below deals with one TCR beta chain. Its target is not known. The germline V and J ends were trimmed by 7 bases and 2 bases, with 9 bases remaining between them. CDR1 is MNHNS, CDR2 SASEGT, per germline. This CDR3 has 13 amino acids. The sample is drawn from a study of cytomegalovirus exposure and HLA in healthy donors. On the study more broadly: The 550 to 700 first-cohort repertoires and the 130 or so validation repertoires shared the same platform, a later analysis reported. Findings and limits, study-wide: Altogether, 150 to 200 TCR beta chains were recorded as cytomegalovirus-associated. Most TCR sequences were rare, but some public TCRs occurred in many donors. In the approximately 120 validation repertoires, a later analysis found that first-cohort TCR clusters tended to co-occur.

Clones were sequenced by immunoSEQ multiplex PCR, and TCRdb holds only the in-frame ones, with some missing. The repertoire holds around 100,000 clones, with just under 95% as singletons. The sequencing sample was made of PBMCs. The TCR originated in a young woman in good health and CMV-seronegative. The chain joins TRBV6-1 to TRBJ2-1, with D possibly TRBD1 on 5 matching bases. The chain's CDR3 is CASTQGTYNEQFF. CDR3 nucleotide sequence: TGTGCCAGCACCCAGGGCACCTACAATGAGCAGTTCTTC.